This note documents a single T cell receptor beta chain sequence. The sample comes from a study of blood T cell repertoires in COVID-19. Clones were sequenced by immunoSEQ multiplex PCR, and TCRdb holds only the in-frame ones, with some missing. The data contain tens of thousands of clones, approximately 92% of them singletons. The V and J ends lost 1 base and 4 bases, in that order; junction bases with no gene match: 9. CDR1 and CDR2 (germline): LGHDT, YNNKEL (reference sequence). The CDR3 runs 16 residues. Source material: peripheral blood. The J gene is TRBJ1-2, the V gene TRBV3-1 (or the pseudogene TRBV3-2); TRBD1 aligns across 7 bases. The source is a man aged 55-75 years with acute or convalescent COVID-19. The CDR3 loop is CASSQGSRGQTYGYTF. For the CDR3, the DNA is TGTGCCAGCAGCCAAGGGTCAAGGGGACAGACCTATGGCTACACCTTC.